This is a list of T cell receptor beta chains from one sample in a study of T cells expressing NK-cell markers. TCRdb re-called the 5' RACE reads and catalogs CDR3 proteins one per entry, DNA excluded. The sample totals over 200,000 distinct CDR3 sequences. The specimen was blood T cells: a sorted CD56 or NKG2C T cell subset, CD4+ or CD8+ T cells, or bulk PBMC T cells (not recorded which). Receptors originate from a man younger than 35 in good health. CDR3s include the opening cysteine and the closing phenylalanine or tryptophan.

cdr3_aa,j_call,v_call
CASSLWGSGTGSYEQYF,TRBJ2-7,TRBV27
CASSPQTSVWDNEQFF,TRBJ2-1,TRBV12-3/TRBV12-4
CASEGASGTEAFF,TRBJ1-1,TRBV3-1
CASSPTTRQGRRGGNEQFF,TRBJ2-1,TRBV12-3/TRBV12-4
CASSPKGNGDYGYTF,TRBJ1-2,TRBV18
CASTTPGGSETQYF,TRBJ2-5,TRBV6-1
CASRLTGVGEQFF,TRBJ2-1,TRBV28
CAISPRTVVDTGELFF,TRBJ2-2,TRBV10-3
CASRRDVGYNEQFF,TRBJ2-1,TRBV7-2
CASSPSSGGAYGYTF,TRBJ1-2,TRBV27
CSVGSATDTQYF,TRBJ2-3,TRBV29-1
CASSEGLAYQETQYF,TRBJ2-5,TRBV25-1
CASSDPAGGGNEQFF,TRBJ2-1,TRBV11-3
CSATGLAGKNIQYF,TRBJ2-4,TRBV20-1
CATSRDRIPTDTQYF,TRBJ2-3,TRBV15
CASSADSADNEQFF,TRBJ2-1,TRBV4-2
CATSRTTDGPAFF,TRBJ1-1,TRBV15
CATSRAAEPFEQFF,TRBJ2-1,TRBV15
CASRVTENQPQHF,TRBJ1-5,TRBV12-3/TRBV12-4
CSANVGQYNSPLHF,TRBJ1-6,TRBV20-1
CASSPLPMASGSFMETQYF,TRBJ2-5,TRBV18
CASSQDGTGIEQYF,TRBJ2-7,TRBV4-2